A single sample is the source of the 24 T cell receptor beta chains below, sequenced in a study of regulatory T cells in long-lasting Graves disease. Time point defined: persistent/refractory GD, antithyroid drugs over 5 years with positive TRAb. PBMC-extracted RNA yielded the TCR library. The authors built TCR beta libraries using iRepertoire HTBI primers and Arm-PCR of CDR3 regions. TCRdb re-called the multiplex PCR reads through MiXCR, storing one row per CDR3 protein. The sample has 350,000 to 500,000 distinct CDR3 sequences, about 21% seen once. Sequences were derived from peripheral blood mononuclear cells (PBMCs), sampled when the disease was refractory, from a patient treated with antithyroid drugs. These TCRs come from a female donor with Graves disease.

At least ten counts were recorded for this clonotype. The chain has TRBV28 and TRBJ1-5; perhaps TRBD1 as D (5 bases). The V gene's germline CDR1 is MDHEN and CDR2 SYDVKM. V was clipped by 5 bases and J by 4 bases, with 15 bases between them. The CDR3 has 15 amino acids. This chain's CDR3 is CASSPGLQRNQPQHF. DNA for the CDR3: TGTGCCAGCAGTCCGGGACTCCAACGGAATCAGCCCCAGCATTTT.

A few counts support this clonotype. The CDR3 DNA follows: TGTGCCAGCAGCTTATATTGGGAGAACACCGGGGAGCTGTTTTTT. This translates into CASSLYWENTGELFF. The chain carries TRBV7-8 and TRBJ2-2; D is undetermined. Trimming removed 2 bases from V and 1 base from J, with 8 bases in between. The CDR3 has 15 residues. Germline V gene lookup returns CDR1 SGHVS and CDR2 FQNEAQ.

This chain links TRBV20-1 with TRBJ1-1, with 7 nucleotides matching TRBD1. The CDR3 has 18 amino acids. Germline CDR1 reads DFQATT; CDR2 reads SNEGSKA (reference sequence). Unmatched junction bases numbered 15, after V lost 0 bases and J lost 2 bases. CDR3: CSARDLSDEGAVNTEAFF. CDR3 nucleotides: TGCAGTGCTAGAGACCTCTCCGATGAGGGGGCGGTAAACACTGAAGCTTTCTTT.

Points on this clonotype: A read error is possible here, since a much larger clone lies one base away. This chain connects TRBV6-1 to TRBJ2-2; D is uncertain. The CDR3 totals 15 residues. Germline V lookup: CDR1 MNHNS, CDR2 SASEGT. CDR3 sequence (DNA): TGTGCATGCAGGTGGCTAGGAGCGAACACCGGGGAGCTGTTTTTT. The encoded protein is CACRWLGANTGELFF.

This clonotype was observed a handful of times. This CDR3 is CSARDAGVTSGDQETQYF. CDR3 nucleotides: TGCAGTGCTAGAGATGCCGGGGTTACTAGCGGGGACCAAGAGACCCAGTACTTC. The rearrangement links TRBV20-1 to TRBJ2-5; 10 positions match TRBD2. The CDR3 covers 18 residues. The trim removed 0 bases at V and 0 bases at J, leaving 10 bases unmatched. Germline V gene sequence: CDR1 DFQATT, CDR2 SNEGSKA (reference sequence).

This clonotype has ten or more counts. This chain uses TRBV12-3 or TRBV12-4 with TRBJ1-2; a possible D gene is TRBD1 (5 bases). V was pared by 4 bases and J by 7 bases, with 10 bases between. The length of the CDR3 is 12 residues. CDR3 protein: CASSSGLSGYTF. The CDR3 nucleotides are TGTGCCAGCAGTTCGGGACTCTCTGGCTACACCTTC.

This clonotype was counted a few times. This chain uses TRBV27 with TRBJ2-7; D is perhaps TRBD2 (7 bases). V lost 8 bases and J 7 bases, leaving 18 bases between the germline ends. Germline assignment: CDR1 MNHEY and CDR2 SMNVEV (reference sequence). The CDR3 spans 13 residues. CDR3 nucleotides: TGTGCCAGCTCAAAGGGGGGGCTGGGGGAGCAGTACTTC. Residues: CASSKGGLGEQYF.

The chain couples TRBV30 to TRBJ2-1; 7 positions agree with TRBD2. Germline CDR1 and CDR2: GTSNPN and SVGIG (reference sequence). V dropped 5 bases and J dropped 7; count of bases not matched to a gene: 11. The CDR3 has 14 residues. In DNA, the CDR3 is TGTGCCTGGGGGGGGGAAACTAGCACAAATGAGCAGTTCTTC. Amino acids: CAWGGETSTNEQFF.

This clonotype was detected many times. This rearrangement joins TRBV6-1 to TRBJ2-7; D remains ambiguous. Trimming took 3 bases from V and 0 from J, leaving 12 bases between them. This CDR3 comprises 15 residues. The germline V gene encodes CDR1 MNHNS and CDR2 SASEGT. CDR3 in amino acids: CASSDWAASSYEQYF. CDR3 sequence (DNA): TGTGCCAGCAGTGATTGGGCTGCCAGCTCCTACGAGCAGTACTTC.

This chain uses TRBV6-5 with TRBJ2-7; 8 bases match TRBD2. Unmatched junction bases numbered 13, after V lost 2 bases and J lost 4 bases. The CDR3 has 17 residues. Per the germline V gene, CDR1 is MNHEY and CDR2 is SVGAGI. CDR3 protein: CASSYRRAAGGLYEQYF. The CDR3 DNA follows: TGTGCCAGCAGTTACCGTCGGGCGGCGGGAGGTCTGTACGAGCAGTACTTC.

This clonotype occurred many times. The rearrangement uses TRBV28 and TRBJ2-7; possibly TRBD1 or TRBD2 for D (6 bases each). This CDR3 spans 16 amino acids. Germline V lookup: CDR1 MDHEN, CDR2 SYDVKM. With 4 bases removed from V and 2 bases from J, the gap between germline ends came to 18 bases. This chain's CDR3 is CASSSLGGHKTYEQYF. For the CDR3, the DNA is TGTGCCAGCAGTTCCCTCGGGGGCCATAAAACCTACGAGCAGTACTTC.

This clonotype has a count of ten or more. CDR3: CSVESFLGGETQYF. The DNA of the CDR3 is TGCAGCGTTGAATCCTTCCTCGGTGGGGAGACCCAGTACTTC. The chain has TRBV29-1 and TRBJ2-5; D unclear. V shed 2 bases and J shed 5 bases, with 15 bases lying between them. CDR3 length equals 14 residues. The germline V gene encodes CDR1 SQVTM and CDR2 ANQGSEA.

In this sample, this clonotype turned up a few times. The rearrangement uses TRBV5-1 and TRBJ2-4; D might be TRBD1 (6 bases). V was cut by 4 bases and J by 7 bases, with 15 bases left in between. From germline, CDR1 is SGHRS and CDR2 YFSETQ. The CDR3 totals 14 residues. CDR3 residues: CASSPDRLGNIQYF. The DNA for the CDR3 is TGCGCCAGCAGCCCGGACAGATTGGGGAACATTCAGTACTTC. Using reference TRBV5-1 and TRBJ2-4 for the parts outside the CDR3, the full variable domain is KAGVTQTPRYLIKTRGQQVTLSCSPISGHRSVSWYQQTPGQGLQFLFEYFSETQRNKGNFPGRFSGRQFSNSRSEMNVSTLELGDSALYLCASSPDRLGNIQYFGAGTRLSVL.

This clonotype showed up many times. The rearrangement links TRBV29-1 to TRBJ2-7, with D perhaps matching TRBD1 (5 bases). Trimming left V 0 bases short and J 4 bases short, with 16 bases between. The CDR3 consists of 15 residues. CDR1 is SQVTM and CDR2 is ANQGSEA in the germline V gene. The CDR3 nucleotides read TGCAGCGTTGAAGATCTTAAGGGGTTTGTTTACGAGCAGTACTTC. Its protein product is CSVEDLKGFVYEQYF.

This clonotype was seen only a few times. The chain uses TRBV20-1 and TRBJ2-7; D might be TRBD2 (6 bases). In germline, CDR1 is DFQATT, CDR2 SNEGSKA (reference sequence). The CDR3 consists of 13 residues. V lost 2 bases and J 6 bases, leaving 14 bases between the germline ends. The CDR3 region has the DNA TGCAGTGCTAGACCCCGGGGGAGCGGCGAGCAGTACTTC. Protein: CSARPRGSGEQYF.

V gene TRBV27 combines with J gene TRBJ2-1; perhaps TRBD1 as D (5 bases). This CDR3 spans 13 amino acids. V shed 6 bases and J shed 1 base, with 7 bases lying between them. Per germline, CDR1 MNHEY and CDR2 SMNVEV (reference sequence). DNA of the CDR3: TGTGCCAGCAGAGACAGATCCTACAATGAGCAGTTCTTC. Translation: CASRDRSYNEQFF.

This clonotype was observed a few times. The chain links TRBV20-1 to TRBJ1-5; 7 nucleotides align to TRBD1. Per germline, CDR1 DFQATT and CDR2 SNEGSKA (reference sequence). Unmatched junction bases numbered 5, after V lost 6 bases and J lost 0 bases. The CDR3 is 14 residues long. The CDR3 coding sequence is TGCAGTGCCAGACAGGGAGGTAGCAATCAGCCCCAGCATTTT. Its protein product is CSARQGGSNQPQHF.

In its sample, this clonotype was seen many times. CDR3 in DNA: TGTGCCTGGAGTGTACCCGATAGCAATCAGCCCCAGCATTTT. This gives the protein CAWSVPDSNQPQHF. The chain uses TRBV30 and TRBJ1-5, with D unclear. CDR3 length equals 14 residues. Trimming pared 0 bases from V and 0 bases from J, leaving 6 bases between. Germline loops: CDR1 GTSNPN, CDR2 SVGIG (reference sequence).

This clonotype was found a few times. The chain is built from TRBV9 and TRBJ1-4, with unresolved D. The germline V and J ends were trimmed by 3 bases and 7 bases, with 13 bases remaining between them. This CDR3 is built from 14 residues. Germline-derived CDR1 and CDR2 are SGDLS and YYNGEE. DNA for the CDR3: TGTGCCAGCAGCGCGGCGGGGTCGAGTGAAAAACTGTTTTTT. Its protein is CASSAAGSSEKLFF.

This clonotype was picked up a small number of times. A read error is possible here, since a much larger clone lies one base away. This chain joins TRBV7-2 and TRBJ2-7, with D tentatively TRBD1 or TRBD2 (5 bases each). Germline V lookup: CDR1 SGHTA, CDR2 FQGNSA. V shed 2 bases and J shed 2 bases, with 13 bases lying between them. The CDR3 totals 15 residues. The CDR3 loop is CASSLTGQRPYEQYF. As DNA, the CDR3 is TGTGCCAGCAGCTTAACGGGGCAGAGGCCCTACGAGCAGTACTTC.

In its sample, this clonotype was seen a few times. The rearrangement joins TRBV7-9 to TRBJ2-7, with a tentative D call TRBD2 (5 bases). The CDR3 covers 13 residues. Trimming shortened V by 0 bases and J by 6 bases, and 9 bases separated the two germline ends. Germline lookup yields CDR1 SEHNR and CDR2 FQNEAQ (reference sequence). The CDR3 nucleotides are TGTGCCAGCAGCTTAGCGCAGGCGGGCGAGCAGTACTTC. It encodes CASSLAQAGEQYF.

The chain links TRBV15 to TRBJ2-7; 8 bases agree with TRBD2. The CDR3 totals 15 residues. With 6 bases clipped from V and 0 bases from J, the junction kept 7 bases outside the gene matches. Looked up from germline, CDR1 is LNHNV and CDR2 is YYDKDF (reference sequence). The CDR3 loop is CATSSGRVISYEQYF. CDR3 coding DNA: TGTGCCACCAGTTCCGGGAGGGTCATCTCCTACGAGCAGTACTTC.

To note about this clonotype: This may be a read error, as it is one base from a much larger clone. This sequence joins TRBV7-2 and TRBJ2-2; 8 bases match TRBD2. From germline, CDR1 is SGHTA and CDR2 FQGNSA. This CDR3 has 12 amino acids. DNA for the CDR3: TGTGCCAACAGCTTAGCGGGAGGGGAGCTGTTTTTT. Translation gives CANSLAGGELFF. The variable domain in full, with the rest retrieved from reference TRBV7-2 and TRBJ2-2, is GAGVSQSPSNKVTEKGKDVELRCDPISGHTALYWYRQSLGQGLEFLIYFQGNSAPDKSGLPSDRFSAERTGGSVSTLTIQRTQQEDSAVYLCANSLAGGELFFGEGSRLTVL.

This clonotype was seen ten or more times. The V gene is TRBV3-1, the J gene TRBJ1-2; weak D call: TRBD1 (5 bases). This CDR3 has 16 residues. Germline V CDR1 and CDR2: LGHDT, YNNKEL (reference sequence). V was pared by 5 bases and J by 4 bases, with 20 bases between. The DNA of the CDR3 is TGTGCCAGCAGCGCCCCGACGGGGGTAGGTAGCTATGGCTACACCTTC. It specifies CASSAPTGVGSYGYTF.